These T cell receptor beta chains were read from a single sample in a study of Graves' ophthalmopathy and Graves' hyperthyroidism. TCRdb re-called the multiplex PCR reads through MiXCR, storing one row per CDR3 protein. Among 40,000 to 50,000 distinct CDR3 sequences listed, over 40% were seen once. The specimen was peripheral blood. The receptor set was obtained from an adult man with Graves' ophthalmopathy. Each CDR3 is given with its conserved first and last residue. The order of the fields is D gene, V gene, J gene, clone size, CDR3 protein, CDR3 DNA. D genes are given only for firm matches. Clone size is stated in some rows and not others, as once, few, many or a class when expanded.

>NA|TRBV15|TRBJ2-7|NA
CATSRAPPGSYEQYF
TGTGCCACCAGCAGAGCGCCGCCGGGGTCTTACGAGCAGTACTTC
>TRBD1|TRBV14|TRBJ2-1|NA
CASRRGTGFDYEQFF
TGTGCCAGCAGACGTGGGACAGGGTTTGACTATGAGCAGTTCTTC
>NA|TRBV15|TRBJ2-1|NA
CATSRDFGNPNEQFF
TGTGCCACCAGCAGAGATTTTGGGAACCCCAATGAGCAGTTCTTC
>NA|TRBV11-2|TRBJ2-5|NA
CASSPGPDQETQYF
TGTGCCAGCAGTCCTGGTCCGGACCAAGAGACCCAGTACTTC
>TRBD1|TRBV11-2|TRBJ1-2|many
CASSFVRTETRQGGYGYTF
TGTGCCAGCAGCTTTGTTCGAACCGAGACGAGACAGGGTGGCTATGGCTACACCTTC
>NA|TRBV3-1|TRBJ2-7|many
CASSHLVGLDYEQYF
TGTGCCAGCAGCCATCTAGTCGGATTAGACTACGAGCAGTACTTC
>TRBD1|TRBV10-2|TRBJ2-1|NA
CASSLTGTGEDNEQFF
TGCGCCAGCAGTCTAACCGGGACAGGGGAGGACAATGAGCAGTTCTTC
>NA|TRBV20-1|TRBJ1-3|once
CSARREAGNTIYF
TGCAGTGCTAGGAGGGAAGCTGGAAACACCATATATTTT
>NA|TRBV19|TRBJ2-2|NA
CASSIGDPNTGELFF
TGTGCCAGTAGTATCGGGGATCCGAACACCGGGGAGCTGTTTTTT
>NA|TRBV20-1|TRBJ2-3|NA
CSARDLGNPVDTQYF
TGCAGTGCTAGAGATCTTGGAAACCCAGTGGATACGCAGTATTTT
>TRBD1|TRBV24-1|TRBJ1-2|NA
CATSGAGGIKDGYTF
TGTGCCACCAGCGGGGCAGGGGGAATAAAGGATGGCTACACCTTC
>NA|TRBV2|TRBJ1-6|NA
CASSEDLNSPLHF
TGTGCCAGCAGTGAAGACCTGAATTCACCCCTCCACTTT
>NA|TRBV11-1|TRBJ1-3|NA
CASSLTVGNTIYF
TGTGCCAGCAGCTTGACAGTCGGAAACACCATATATTTT
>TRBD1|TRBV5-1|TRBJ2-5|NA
CASSFRQGGETQYF
TGCGCCAGCAGCTTCCGACAGGGCGGGGAGACCCAGTACTTC
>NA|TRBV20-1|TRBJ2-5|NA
CSARWQETQYF
TGCAGTGCTAGGTGGCAAGAGACCCAGTACTTC
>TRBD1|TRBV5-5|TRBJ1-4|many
CASSLGEGAGNEKLFF
TGTGCCAGCAGCTTGGGAGAGGGGGCTGGGAATGAAAAACTGTTTTTT
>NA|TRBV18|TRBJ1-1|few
CASSPPSRENTEAFF
TGTGCCAGCTCACCACCGAGCAGGGAAAACACTGAAGCTTTCTTT
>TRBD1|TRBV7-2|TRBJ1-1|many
CASSFRQGGSFTEAFF
TGTGCCAGCAGCTTCCGGCAGGGGGGAAGCTTCACTGAAGCTTTCTTT
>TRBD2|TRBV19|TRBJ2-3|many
CASSFGLAGASTDTQYF
TGTGCCAGTAGTTTTGGACTAGCGGGGGCCAGCACAGATACGCAGTATTTT
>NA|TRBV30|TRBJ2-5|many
CAWSVRRETQYF
TGTGCCTGGAGTGTACGACGAGAGACCCAGTACTTC
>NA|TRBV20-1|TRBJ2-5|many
CSARDRTGLMGGETQYF
TGCAGTGCTAGAGACCGGACAGGGTTGATGGGAGGGGAGACCCAGTACTTC
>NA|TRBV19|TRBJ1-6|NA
CASSKSSGDTEGTPLHF
TGTGCCAGTAGTAAATCCAGCGGGGACACAGAAGGGACACCCCTCCACTTT
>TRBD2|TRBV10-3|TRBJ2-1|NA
CAITAGGSYNEQFF
TGTGCCATCACGGCGGGAGGCTCCTACAATGAGCAGTTCTTC
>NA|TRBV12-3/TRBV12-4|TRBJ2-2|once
CASSLEGRVGELFF
TGTGCCAGCAGTTTAGAAGGCCGGGTCGGGGAGCTGTTTTTT
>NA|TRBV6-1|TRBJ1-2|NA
CASWSGAYGYTF
TGTGCCAGCTGGTCAGGGGCCTATGGCTACACCTTC
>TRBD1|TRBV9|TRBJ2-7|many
CASSPMDRRYEQYF
TGTGCCAGCAGCCCTATGGACAGGCGCTACGAGCAGTACTTC
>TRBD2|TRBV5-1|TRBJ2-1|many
CASSPLAGGEGFF
TGCGCCAGCAGCCCCTTAGCGGGAGGGGAGGGGTTCTTC
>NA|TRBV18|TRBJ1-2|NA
CASSPPTGTYSDGYTF
TGTGCCAGCTCACCACCCACAGGGACCTACAGCGATGGCTACACCTTC
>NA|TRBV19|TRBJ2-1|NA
CASSMTRAIEQFF
TGTGCCAGCAGTATGACCCGGGCGATTGAGCAGTTCTTC
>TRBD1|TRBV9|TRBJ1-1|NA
CASSPLGQAPAEAFF
TGTGCCAGCAGCCCCCTGGGACAGGCCCCTGCTGAAGCTTTCTTT
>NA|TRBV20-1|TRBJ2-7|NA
CGAHEQYF
TGCGGGGCACATGAGCAGTACTTC